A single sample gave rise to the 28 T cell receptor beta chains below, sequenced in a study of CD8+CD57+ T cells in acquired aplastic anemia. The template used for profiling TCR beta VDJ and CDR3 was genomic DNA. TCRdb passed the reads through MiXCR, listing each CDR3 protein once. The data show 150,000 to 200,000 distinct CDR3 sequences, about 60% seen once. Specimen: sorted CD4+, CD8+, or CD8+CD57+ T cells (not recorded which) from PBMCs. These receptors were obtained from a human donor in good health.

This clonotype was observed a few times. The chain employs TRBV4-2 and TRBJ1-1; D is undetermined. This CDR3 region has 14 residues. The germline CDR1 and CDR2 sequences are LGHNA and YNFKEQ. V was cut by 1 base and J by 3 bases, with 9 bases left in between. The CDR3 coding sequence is TGTGCCAGCAGCCAAGTTGGACCGGACACTGAAGCTTTCTTT. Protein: CASSQVGPDTEAFF.

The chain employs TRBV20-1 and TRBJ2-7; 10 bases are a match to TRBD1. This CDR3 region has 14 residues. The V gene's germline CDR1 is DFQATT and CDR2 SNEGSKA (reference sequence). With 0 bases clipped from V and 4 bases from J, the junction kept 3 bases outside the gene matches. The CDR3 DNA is TGCAGTGCTAGAGATGGGGACAGGGGTTACGAGCAGTACTTC. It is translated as CSARDGDRGYEQYF.

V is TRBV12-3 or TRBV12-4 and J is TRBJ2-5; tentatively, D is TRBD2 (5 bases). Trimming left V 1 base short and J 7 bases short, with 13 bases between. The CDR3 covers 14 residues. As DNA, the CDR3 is TGTGCCAGCAGTTTAGATGGGCCACGGGGGACCCAGTACTTC. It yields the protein CASSLDGPRGTQYF.

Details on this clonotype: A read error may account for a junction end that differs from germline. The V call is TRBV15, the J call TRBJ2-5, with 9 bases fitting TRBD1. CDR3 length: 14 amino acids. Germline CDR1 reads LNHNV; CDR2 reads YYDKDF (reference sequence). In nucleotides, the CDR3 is TGTGCCACCACCCCGGGACAGGGTGTCGAGACCCGGTACTTC. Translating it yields CATTPGQGVETRYF.

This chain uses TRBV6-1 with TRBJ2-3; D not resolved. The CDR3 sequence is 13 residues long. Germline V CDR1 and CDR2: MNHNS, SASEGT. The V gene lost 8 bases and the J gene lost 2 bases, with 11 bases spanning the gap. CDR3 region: CASEAPFTDTQYF. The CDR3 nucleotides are TGTGCCAGCGAGGCCCCCTTCACAGATACGCAGTATTTT.

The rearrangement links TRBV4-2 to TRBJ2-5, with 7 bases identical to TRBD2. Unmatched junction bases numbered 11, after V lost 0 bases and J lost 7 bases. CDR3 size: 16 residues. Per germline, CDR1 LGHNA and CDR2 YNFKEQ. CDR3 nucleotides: TGTGCCAGCAGCCAAGATCCCGCCGGCCAGCGGGGGACCCAGTACTTC. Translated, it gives CASSQDPAGQRGTQYF.

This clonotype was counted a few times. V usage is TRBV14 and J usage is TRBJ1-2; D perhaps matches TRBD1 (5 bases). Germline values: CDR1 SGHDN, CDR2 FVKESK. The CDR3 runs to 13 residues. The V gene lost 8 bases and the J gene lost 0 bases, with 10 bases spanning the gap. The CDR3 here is CASVAQANYGYTF. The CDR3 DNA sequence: TGTGCCAGCGTCGCACAGGCTAACTATGGCTACACCTTC.

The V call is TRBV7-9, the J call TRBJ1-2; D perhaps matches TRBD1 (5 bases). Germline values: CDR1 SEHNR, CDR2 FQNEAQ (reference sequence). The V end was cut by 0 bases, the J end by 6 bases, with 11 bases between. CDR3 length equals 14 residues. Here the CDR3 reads CASSLATVTNGYTF. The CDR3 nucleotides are TGTGCCAGCAGCTTAGCGACAGTAACCAATGGCTACACCTTC.

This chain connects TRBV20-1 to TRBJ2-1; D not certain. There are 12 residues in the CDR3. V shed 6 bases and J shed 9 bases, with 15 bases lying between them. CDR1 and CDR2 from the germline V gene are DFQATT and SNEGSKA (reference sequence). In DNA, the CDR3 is TGCAGTGCGGCGGAACTACCACTTGAGCAGTTCTTC. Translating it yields CSAAELPLEQFF.

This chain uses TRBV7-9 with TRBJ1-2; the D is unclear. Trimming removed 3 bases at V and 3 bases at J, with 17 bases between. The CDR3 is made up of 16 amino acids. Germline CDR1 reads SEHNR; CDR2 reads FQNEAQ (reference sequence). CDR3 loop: CASSFSAILGDYGYTF. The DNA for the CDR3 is TGTGCCAGCAGCTTTTCGGCTATCCTTGGGGACTATGGCTACACCTTC.

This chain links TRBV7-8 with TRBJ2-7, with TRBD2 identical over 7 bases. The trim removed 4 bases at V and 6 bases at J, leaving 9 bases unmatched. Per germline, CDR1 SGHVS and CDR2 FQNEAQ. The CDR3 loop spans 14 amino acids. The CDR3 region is CASSWTSGTSEQYF. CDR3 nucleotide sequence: TGTGCCAGCAGCTGGACCAGCGGGACGAGCGAGCAGTACTTC.

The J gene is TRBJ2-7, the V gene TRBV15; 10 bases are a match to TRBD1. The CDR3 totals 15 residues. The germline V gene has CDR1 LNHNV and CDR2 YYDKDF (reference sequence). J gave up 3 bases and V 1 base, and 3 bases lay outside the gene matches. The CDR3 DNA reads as TGTGCCACCAGCAGAGTGACAGGGGGCCTCTACGAGCAGTACTTC. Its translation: CATSRVTGGLYEQYF.

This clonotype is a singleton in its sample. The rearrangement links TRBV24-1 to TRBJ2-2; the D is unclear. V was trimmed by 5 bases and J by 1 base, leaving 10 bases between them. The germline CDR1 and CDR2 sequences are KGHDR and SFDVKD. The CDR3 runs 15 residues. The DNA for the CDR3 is TGTGCCACCAGTGTAGCTGGGAAGAACACCGGGGAGCTGTTTTTT. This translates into CATSVAGKNTGELFF.

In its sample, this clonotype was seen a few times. CDR3 sequence reads: CASSQAASTEAFF. The CDR3 nucleotides are TGCGCCAGCAGCCAAGCGGCAAGCACTGAAGCTTTCTTT. This chain links TRBV4-1 with TRBJ1-1; D unclear. The CDR3 runs 13 residues. From germline, CDR1 is MGHRA and CDR2 YSYEKL. Trimming left V 1 base short and J 4 bases short, with 7 bases between.

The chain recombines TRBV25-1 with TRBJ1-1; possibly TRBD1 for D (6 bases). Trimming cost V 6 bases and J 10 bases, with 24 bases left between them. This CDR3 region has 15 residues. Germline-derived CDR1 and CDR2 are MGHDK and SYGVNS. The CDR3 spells CASSQIGMETGGAFF. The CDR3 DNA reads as TGTGCCAGCAGCCAAATTGGTATGGAGACAGGTGGAGCTTTCTTT.

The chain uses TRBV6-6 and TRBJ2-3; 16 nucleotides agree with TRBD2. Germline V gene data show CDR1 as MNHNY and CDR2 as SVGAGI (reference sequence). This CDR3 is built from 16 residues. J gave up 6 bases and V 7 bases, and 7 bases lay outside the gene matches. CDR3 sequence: CASKGLAGGPGDTQYF. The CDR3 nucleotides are TGTGCCAGCAAGGGACTAGCGGGGGGGCCCGGTGATACGCAGTATTTT.

As DNA, the CDR3 is TGTGCCAGCAGCGGGGCGGGCCTGAGCACAGATACGCAGTATTTT. This gives the protein CASSGAGLSTDTQYF. The rearrangement joins TRBV9 to TRBJ2-3; a possible D gene is TRBD2 (5 bases). Per germline, CDR1 SGDLS and CDR2 YYNGEE. This CDR3 contains 15 residues. V gave up 3 bases and J gave up 0 bases, with 11 bases separating them.

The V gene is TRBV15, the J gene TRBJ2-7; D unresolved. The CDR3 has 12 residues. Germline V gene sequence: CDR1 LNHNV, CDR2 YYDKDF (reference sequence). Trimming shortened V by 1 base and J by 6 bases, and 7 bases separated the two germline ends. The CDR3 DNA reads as TGTGCCACCAGCAGAGTAGGCAGCGAGCAGTACTTC. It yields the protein CATSRVGSEQYF.

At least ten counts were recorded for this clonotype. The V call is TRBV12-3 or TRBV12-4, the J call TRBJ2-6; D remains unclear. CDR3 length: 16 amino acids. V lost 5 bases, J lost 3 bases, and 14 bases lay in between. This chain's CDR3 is CASSPALGFGANVLTF. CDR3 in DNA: TGTGCCAGCAGTCCGGCGTTGGGGTTTGGGGCCAACGTCCTGACTTTC.

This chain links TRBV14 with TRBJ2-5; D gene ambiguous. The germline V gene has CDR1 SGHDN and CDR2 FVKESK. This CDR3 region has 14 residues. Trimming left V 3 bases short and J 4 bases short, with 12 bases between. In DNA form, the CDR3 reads TGTGCCAGCAGCCAGGAACCGGCGAGAGAGACCCAGTACTTC. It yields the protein CASSQEPARETQYF.

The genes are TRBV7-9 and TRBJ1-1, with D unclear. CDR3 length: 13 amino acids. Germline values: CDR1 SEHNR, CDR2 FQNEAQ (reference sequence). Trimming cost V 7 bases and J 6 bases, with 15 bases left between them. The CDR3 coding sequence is TGTGCCAGCACCCAGCGGGGTTTCGCTGAAGCTTTCTTT. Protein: CASTQRGFAEAFF.

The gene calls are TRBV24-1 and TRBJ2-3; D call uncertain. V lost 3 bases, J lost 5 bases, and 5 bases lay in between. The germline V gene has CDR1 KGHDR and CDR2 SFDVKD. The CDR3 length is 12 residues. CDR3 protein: CATSDRLDTQYF. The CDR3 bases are TGTGCCACCAGTGATAGGTTAGATACGCAGTATTTT.

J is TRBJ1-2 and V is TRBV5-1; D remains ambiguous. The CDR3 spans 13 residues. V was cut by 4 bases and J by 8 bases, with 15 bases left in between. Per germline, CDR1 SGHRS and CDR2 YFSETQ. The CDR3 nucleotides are TGCGCCAGCAGCGGGTTTAGGATGGGAGGCTACACCTTC. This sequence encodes CASSGFRMGGYTF. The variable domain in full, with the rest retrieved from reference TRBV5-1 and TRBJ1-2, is KAGVTQTPRYLIKTRGQQVTLSCSPISGHRSVSWYQQTPGQGLQFLFEYFSETQRNKGNFPGRFSGRQFSNSRSEMNVSTLELGDSALYLCASSGFRMGGYTFGSGTRLTVV.

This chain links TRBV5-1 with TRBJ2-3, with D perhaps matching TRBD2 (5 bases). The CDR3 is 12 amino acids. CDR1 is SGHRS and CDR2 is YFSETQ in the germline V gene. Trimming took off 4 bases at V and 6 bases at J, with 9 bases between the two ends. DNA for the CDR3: TGCGCCAGCAGCACACTAGGGGATACGCAGTATTTT. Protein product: CASSTLGDTQYF.

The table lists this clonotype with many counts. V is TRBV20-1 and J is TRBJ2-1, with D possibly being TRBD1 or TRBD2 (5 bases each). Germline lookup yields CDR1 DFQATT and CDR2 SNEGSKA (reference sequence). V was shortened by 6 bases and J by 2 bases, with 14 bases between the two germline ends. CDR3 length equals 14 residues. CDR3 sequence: CSAAGTFTYNEQFF. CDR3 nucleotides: TGCAGTGCCGCCGGGACGTTTACCTACAATGAGCAGTTCTTC.

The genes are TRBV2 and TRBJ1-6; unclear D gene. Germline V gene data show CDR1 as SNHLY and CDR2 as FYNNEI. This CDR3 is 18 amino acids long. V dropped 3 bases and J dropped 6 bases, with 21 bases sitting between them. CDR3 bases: TGTGCCAGCAGTGAGCTCGGCAGCTCCCGGCCCCCTAATTCACCCCTCCACTTT. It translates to CASSELGSSRPPNSPLHF.

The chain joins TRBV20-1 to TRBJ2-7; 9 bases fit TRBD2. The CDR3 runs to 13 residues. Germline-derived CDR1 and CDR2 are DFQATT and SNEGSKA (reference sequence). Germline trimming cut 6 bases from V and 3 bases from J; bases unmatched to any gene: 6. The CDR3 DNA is TGCAGTGCCCTGAGCGGGGGGCTCTACGAGCAGTACTTC. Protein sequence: CSALSGGLYEQYF.

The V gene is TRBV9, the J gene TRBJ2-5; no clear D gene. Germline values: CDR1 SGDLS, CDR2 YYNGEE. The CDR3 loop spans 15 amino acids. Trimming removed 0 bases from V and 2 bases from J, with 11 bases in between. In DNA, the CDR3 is TGTGCCAGCAGCGTAGGTGGGCTGGGGCAAGAGACCCAGTACTTC. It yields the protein CASSVGGLGQETQYF.